The 11 T cell receptor beta chains given below trace back to one sample, sequenced in a study of blood T cell repertoires in COVID-19. The table came from immunoSEQ multiplex PCR; TCRdb's copy has only in-frame clones and leaves some out. The profile covers approximately 120,000 clones, with around four fifths appearing a single time and about an eighth taken by the ten largest. Sequencing was carried out using peripheral blood. These receptors were taken from a man aged 60 to 69 with acute or convalescent COVID-19.

This clone was recorded only once. The chain joins TRBV6-5 to TRBJ2-3; D not certain. The CDR3 loop spans 14 amino acids. From germline, CDR1 is MNHEY and CDR2 SVGAGI. The V and J ends lost 4 bases and 3 bases respectively, with 11 bases between them. The CDR3 region is CASSLRLLTDTQYF. The CDR3 DNA reads TGTGCCAGCAGTTTGCGCCTACTGACAGATACGCAGTATTTT.

The chain combines TRBV10-3 with TRBJ2-7; 9 bases agree with TRBD2. Trimming removed 10 bases from V and 0 bases from J; junction bases left unmatched: 4. There are 13 residues in the CDR3. Germline CDR1 and CDR2: ENHRY and SYGVKD. CDR3 loop: CATTTSGSYEQYF. CDR3 nucleotide sequence: TGTGCCACAACGACTAGCGGCTCCTACGAGCAGTACTTC.

The J gene is TRBJ2-6, the V gene TRBV4-1; 12 bases match TRBD2. In germline, CDR1 is MGHRA, CDR2 YSYEKL. The CDR3 is made up of 18 amino acids. V dropped 1 base and J dropped 0; count of bases not matched to a gene: 1. This CDR3 is CASSQASGRASGANVLTF. CDR3 in DNA: TGCGCCAGCAGCCAAGCTAGCGGGAGGGCCTCTGGGGCCAACGTCCTGACTTTC.

The V gene is TRBV19, the J gene TRBJ2-1; 7 bases line up with TRBD1. There are 14 residues in the CDR3. Trimming at V came to 7 bases and at J to 4 bases, leaving 7 bases not matched to a gene. The germline V gene encodes CDR1 LNHDA and CDR2 SQIVND (reference sequence). The CDR3 nucleotides read TGTGCCAGTAATACAGGGGCGCAGTACAATGAGCAGTTCTTC. It specifies CASNTGAQYNEQFF.

The V gene is TRBV4-1, the J gene TRBJ2-5; D unclear. Trimming took 1 base from V and 1 from J, leaving 4 bases between them. Germline CDR1 reads MGHRA; CDR2 reads YSYEKL. CDR3 length: 13 residues. CDR3 sequence reads: CASSQASQETQYF. The CDR3 DNA sequence: TGCGCCAGCAGCCAAGCCAGCCAAGAGACCCAGTACTTC.

CDR3 sequence (DNA): TGTGCCAGCTCACCGGGGTTGGCGGGAGGGAGGAACGAGCAGTACTTC. It yields the protein CASSPGLAGGRNEQYF. This chain uses TRBV18 with TRBJ2-7, with TRBD2 matching 9 bases. Germline assignment: CDR1 KGHSH and CDR2 LQKENI. The ends lost 3 bases at V and 5 bases at J; junction bases unmatched: 11. The CDR3 is made up of 16 amino acids.

The J gene is TRBJ1-1, the V gene TRBV29-1; 7 nucleotides agree with TRBD1. The germline gives CDR1 SQVTM, CDR2 ANQGSEA. V was pared by 4 bases and J by 5 bases, with 7 bases of the junction left unmatched. This CDR3 contains 13 residues. The CDR3: CSVARTGYTEAFF. The CDR3 DNA reads TGCAGCGTTGCCCGGACAGGATATACTGAAGCTTTCTTT. Complete variable domain (other parts from reference TRBV29-1 and TRBJ1-1): SAVISQKPSRDICQRGTSLTIQCQVDSQVTMMFWYRQQPGQSLTLIATANQGSEATYESGFVIDKFPISRPNLTFSTLTVSNMSPEDSSIYLCSVARTGYTEAFFGQGTRLTVV.

This clone occurred a few times. The chain carries TRBV18 and TRBJ2-6, with TRBD1 matching over 9 bases. Germline V gene data show CDR1 as KGHSH and CDR2 as LQKENI. This CDR3 has 17 residues. V shed 1 base and J 1 base; nucleotides not matched to a gene: 2. The DNA for the CDR3 is TGTGCCAGCTCACCACGGGGACAGGGATCTGGGGCCAACGTCCTGACTTTC. As protein: CASSPRGQGSGANVLTF.

The table lists this clone with a count of one. This chain connects TRBV30 to TRBJ1-5; D is perhaps TRBD1 (6 bases). This CDR3 is built from 15 residues. Between the trimmed V and J ends, which lost 2 bases and 3 bases, there was a span of 14 bases. CDR1 and CDR2 from the germline V gene are GTSNPN and SVGIG (reference sequence). The CDR3 DNA is TGTGCCTGGAGTAGGAAAGGGGGAAACAATCAGCCCCAGCATTTT. Protein sequence: CAWSRKGGNNQPQHF.

This chain links TRBV6-1 with TRBJ1-6; D not resolved. Germline V gene data show CDR1 as MNHNS and CDR2 as SASEGT. The CDR3 has 14 residues. V was cut by 0 bases and J by 7 bases, with 7 bases left in between. The CDR3 DNA reads TGTGCCAGCAGTGAAGCCACGGGGAATTCACCCCTCCACTTT. It translates to CASSEATGNSPLHF.

The CDR3 loop is CASSLASGFIGETQYF. CDR3 DNA sequence: TGCGCCAGCAGCTTGGCGTCAGGGTTTATTGGAGAGACCCAGTACTTC. The chain carries TRBV5-1 and TRBJ2-5, with D tentatively TRBD1 (5 bases). Germline CDR1 and CDR2: SGHRS and YFSETQ. The V and J ends lost 0 bases and 4 bases respectively, with 16 bases between them. This CDR3 region has 16 residues.